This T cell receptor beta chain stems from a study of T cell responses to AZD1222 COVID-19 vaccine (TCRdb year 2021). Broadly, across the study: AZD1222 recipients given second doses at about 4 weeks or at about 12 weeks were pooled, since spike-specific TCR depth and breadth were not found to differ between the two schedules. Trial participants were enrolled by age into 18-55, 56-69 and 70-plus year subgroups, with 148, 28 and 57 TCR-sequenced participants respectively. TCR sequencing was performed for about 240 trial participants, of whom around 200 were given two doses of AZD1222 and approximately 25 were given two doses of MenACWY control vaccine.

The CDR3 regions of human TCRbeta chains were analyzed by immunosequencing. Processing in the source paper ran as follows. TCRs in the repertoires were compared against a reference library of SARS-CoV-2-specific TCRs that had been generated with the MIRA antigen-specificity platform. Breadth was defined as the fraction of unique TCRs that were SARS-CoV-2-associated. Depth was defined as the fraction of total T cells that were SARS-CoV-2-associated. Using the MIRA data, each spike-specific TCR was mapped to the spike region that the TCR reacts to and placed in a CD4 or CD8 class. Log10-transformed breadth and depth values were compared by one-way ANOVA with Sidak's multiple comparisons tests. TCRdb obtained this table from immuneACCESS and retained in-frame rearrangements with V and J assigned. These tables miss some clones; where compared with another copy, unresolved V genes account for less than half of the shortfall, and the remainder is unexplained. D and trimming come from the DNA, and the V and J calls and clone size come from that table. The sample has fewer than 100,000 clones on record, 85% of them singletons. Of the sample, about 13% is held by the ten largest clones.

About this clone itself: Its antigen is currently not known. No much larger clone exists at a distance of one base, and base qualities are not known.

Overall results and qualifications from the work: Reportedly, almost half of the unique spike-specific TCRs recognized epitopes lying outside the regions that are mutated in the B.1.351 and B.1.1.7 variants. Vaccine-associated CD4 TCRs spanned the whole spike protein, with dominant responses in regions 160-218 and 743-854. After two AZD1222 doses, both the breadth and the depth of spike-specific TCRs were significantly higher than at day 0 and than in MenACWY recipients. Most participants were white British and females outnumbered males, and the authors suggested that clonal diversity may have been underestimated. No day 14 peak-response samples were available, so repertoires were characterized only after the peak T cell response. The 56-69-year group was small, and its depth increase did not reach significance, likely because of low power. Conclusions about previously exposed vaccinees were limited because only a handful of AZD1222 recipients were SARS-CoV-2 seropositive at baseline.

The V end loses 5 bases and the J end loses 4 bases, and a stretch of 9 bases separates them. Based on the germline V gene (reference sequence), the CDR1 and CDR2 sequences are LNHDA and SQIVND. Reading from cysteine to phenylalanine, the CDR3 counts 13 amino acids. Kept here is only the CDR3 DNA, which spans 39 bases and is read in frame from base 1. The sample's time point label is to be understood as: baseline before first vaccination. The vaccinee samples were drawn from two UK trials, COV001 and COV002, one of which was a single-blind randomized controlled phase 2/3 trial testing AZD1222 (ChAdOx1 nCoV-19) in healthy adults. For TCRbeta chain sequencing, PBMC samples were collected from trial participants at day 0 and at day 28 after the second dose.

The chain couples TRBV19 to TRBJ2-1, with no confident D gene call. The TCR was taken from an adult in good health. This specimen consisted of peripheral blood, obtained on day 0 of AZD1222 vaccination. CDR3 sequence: CASSPRPYNEQFF. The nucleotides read TGTGCCAGTAGTCCCCGACCGTACAATGAGCAGTTCTTC.